These T cell receptor beta chains were read from a single sample in a study of blood T cell repertoires in COVID-19. Method: immunoSEQ multiplex PCR; TCRdb's copy keeps in-frame clones and lacks some. The sample lists 250,000 to 350,000 clones, approximately 88% occurring once. Specimen: peripheral blood. The origin of the receptors is a human donor with COVID-19, enrolled during active disease. The donor label of this sample is uncertain. The CDR3 runs from the conserved cysteine through the conserved F or W. Each record gives: J gene, clone size, V gene, D gene, CDR3 protein. A D gene is named only where the DNA matches it firmly. Clone size is given for some rows only: seen once, a few or many times, or a class if the clone is expanded.

J gene: TRBJ2-2; clone size: once; V gene: TRBV6-5; D gene: TRBD1; CDR3 protein: CASIPPGQGTGELFF
J gene: TRBJ2-7; clone size: NA; V gene: TRBV4-2; D gene: NA; CDR3 protein: CASSQVRHSTYEQYF
J gene: TRBJ1-1; clone size: NA; V gene: TRBV11-3; D gene: NA; CDR3 protein: CASSQQGFDGMAFF
J gene: TRBJ1-5; clone size: NA; V gene: TRBV2; D gene: NA; CDR3 protein: CASSGLKGDQPQHF
J gene: TRBJ1-5; clone size: NA; V gene: TRBV3-1/TRBV3-2; D gene: NA; CDR3 protein: CASSRDGTNSNQPQHF
J gene: TRBJ2-7; clone size: NA; V gene: TRBV14; D gene: TRBD1; CDR3 protein: CATDRAYEQYF
J gene: TRBJ2-7; clone size: NA; V gene: TRBV23-1; D gene: NA; CDR3 protein: CASSQGRDRTYEQYF
J gene: TRBJ2-3; clone size: NA; V gene: TRBV7-2; D gene: NA; CDR3 protein: CASSSTLSTDTQYF
J gene: TRBJ2-5; clone size: few; V gene: TRBV2; D gene: TRBD1; CDR3 protein: CASTKSQGARETQYF
J gene: TRBJ2-1; clone size: NA; V gene: TRBV10-2; D gene: NA; CDR3 protein: CASSEYGGRGNEQFF
J gene: TRBJ2-2; clone size: NA; V gene: TRBV11-2; D gene: NA; CDR3 protein: CASSLGPQDTGELFF
J gene: TRBJ1-6; clone size: few; V gene: TRBV7-3; D gene: NA; CDR3 protein: CASSRWKEDSPLHF
J gene: TRBJ1-1; clone size: NA; V gene: TRBV7-3; D gene: NA; CDR3 protein: CASSSVNWAPLNTEAFF
J gene: TRBJ1-1; clone size: NA; V gene: TRBV5-1; D gene: NA; CDR3 protein: CASSLVGLSNTEAFF
J gene: TRBJ2-7; clone size: NA; V gene: TRBV10-2; D gene: NA; CDR3 protein: CASSELSLAKEQYF